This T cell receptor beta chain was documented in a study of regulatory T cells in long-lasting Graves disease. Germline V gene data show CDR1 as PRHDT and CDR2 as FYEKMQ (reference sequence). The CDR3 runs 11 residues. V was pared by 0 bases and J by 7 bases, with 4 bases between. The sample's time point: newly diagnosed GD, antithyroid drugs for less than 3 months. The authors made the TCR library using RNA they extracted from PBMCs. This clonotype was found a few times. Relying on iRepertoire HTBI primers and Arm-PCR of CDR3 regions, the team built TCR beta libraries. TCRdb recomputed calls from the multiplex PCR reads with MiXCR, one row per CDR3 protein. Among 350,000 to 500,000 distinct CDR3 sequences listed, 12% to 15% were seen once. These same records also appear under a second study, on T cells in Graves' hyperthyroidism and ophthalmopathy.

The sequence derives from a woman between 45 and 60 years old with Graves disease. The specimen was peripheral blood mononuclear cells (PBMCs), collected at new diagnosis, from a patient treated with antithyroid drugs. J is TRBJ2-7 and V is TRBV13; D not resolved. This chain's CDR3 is CASSLGMEQYF. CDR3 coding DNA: TGTGCCAGCAGCTTAGGGATGGAGCAGTACTTC.